The 16 T cell receptor beta chains in this list originate from one sample, sequenced in a study of vaccination and CD4 T cells after COVID-19. An Oncomine TCR Beta short-read assay was used to sequence the DNA from cultured CD4+ T cells. From the PCR reads, TCRdb called clonotypes with MiXCR, one entry per CDR3 protein. The sample comprises some 18,000 distinct CDR3 sequences, 50% to 60% of which are singletons, and more than 8% rests with the top ten. These receptors have no identified antigens. This sample's treatment: approximately 9-day PBMC culture with coronavirus spike peptide pools or control peptides (ViraFEST assay). Sequencing was performed on CD4+ T cells from blood, cultured in vitro. Receptors originate from a human donor who had recovered from COVID-19.

The CDR3 DNA reads TGCAGTGCTAGAGTTCTGAGAAACCGGATTGTTAGTAGTGGGCAGTACTTC. This codes for CSARVLRNRIVSSGQYF. The chain joins TRBV20-1 to TRBJ2-7; D is undetermined. Germline CDR1 is DFQATT and CDR2 is SNEGSKA (reference sequence). V was cut by 1 base and J by 9 bases, with 28 bases left in between. The CDR3 is 17 residues long.

The chain combines TRBV10-1 with TRBJ2-3; D not certain. CDR3 length: 14 residues. Trimming took 3 bases from V and 8 from J, leaving 15 bases between them. CDR1 and CDR2 (germline): WNHNN, SYGVQD (reference sequence). CDR3 protein: CASSEGDGDVTQYF. The CDR3 DNA follows: TGCGCCAGCAGTGAAGGTGACGGAGATGTTACGCAGTATTTT.

Only a few counts were recorded for this clonotype. This rearrangement joins TRBV28 to TRBJ2-7, with 9 bases lining up with TRBD2. Germline-derived CDR1 and CDR2 are MDHEN and SYDVKM. The V and J ends lost 9 bases and 4 bases, in that order; junction bases with no gene match: 10. The CDR3 runs 14 residues. The CDR3 loop reads CASKKVAGVYEQYF. The CDR3 region has the DNA TGTGCCAGTAAGAAGGTAGCGGGAGTTTACGAGCAGTACTTC.

This rearrangement joins TRBV7-3 to TRBJ1-1, with D possibly matching TRBD1 (5 bases). The CDR3 sequence is 13 residues long. Trimming removed 0 bases from V and 7 bases from J, with 9 bases in between. Germline V gene lookup returns CDR1 SGHTA and CDR2 FQGTGA. Here the CDR3 DNA reads TGTGCCAGCAGCTTAACTCAGGGTAGTGAAGCTTTCTTT. It codes for CASSLTQGSEAFF.

The rearrangement joins TRBV2 to TRBJ2-5; D gene ambiguous. The ends were cut back, 9 bases at V and 1 base at J, with 6 bases in the middle. The germline V gene has CDR1 SNHLY and CDR2 FYNNEI. The CDR3 loop spans 11 amino acids. Here the CDR3 DNA reads TGTGCCAGTCTCCTCCAAGAGACCCAGTACTTC. It encodes CASLLQETQYF.

V usage is TRBV25-1 and J usage is TRBJ2-3; 12 bases align to TRBD2. CDR3 length: 15 amino acids. V was clipped by 5 bases and J by 4 bases; unmatched bases: 4. The germline gives CDR1 MGHDK, CDR2 SYGVNS. The DNA of the CDR3 is TGTGCCAGCAGTTCCCTAGCGGGAGGGCCAGATACGCAGTATTTT. As protein: CASSSLAGGPDTQYF.

The chain is built from TRBV30 and TRBJ2-3, with a possible D match to TRBD1 (6 bases). Per germline, CDR1 GTSNPN and CDR2 SVGIG (reference sequence). This CDR3 has 14 residues. The ends were cut back, 0 bases at V and 4 bases at J, with 11 bases in the middle. The CDR3 is CAWSVTGRSDTQYF. CDR3 coding DNA: TGTGCCTGGAGTGTAACAGGGCGCTCAGATACGCAGTATTTT.

This chain connects TRBV7-3 to TRBJ1-6; no definite D call. Germline V gene data show CDR1 as SGHTA and CDR2 as FQGTGA. The CDR3 runs to 15 residues. V dropped 5 bases and J dropped 3 bases, with 11 bases sitting between them. The CDR3 DNA sequence: TGTGCCAGCAGCCCCTACAGCATCTATAATTCACCCCTCCACTTT. Translation: CASSPYSIYNSPLHF.

V and J are TRBV12-3 or TRBV12-4 and TRBJ2-7, with TRBD2 matching 14 bases. The CDR3 is 15 amino acids. Trimming took 6 bases from V and 3 from J; bases not matched to a gene: 4. The CDR3 here is CASRTGLAGGYEQYF. DNA for the CDR3: TGTGCCAGCAGGACCGGACTAGCGGGAGGCTACGAGCAGTACTTC.

The chain carries TRBV20-1 and TRBJ1-1; TRBD1 might be the D (5 bases). CDR1 and CDR2 (germline): DFQATT, SNEGSKA (reference sequence). The CDR3 consists of 12 residues. The V end was cut by 3 bases, the J end by 0 bases, with 5 bases between. The CDR3 DNA sequence: TGCAGTGCTAGGACAGTGAACACTGAAGCTTTCTTT. This sequence encodes CSARTVNTEAFF.

The chain couples TRBV28 to TRBJ1-2; maybe TRBD1 (5 bases). V was trimmed by 8 bases and J by 3 bases, leaving 7 bases between them. The CDR3 loop spans 11 amino acids. The germline CDR1 and CDR2 sequences are MDHEN and SYDVKM. CDR3 region: CASSGHYGYTF. CDR3 in DNA: TGTGCCAGCTCAGGGCACTATGGCTACACCTTC.

This clonotype has a handful of counts. V usage is TRBV7-2 and J usage is TRBJ2-7; 7 positions match TRBD2. Germline CDR1 is SGHTA and CDR2 is FQGNSA. V gave up 7 bases and J gave up 0 bases; unmatched junction bases: 18. The CDR3 runs 18 residues. The CDR3 is CASTELRAGSINSYEQYF. CDR3 DNA sequence: TGTGCCAGCACCGAATTGCGAGCGGGATCAATAAACTCCTACGAGCAGTACTTC.

This clonotype was seen more than once but under ten times. The chain combines TRBV20-1 with TRBJ1-5; D is perhaps TRBD1 (5 bases). Germline assignment: CDR1 DFQATT and CDR2 SNEGSKA (reference sequence). V shed 0 bases and J shed 1 base, with 7 bases lying between them. This CDR3 spans 14 amino acids. The CDR3 region is CSAREGASNQPQHF. The CDR3 nucleotides read TGCAGTGCTAGAGAAGGGGCCAGCAATCAGCCCCAGCATTTT.

This clonotype came up once. The rearrangement joins TRBV7-2 to TRBJ1-2; 7 bases map to TRBD1. The CDR3 sequence is 13 residues long. J lost 11 bases, V lost 5 bases, and 11 bases had no gene match. Per germline, CDR1 SGHTA and CDR2 FQGNSA. The CDR3 spells CASSLWTGYVYTF. The CDR3 nucleotides are TGTGCCAGCAGCCTCTGGACAGGCTATGTGTACACCTTC.

This clonotype was detected once. The V and J genes are TRBV6-5 and TRBJ2-7; D ambiguous. The V gene lost 4 bases and the J gene lost 2 bases, with 15 bases spanning the gap. The CDR3 sequence is 15 residues long. Germline CDR1 is MNHEY and CDR2 is SVGAGI. DNA of the CDR3: TGTGCCAGCAGTTTTTCTGAGGTCCCCACCTACGAGCAGTACTTC. Its translation is CASSFSEVPTYEQYF.

V usage is TRBV19 and J usage is TRBJ2-7; 7 bases agree with TRBD1. V lost 6 bases and J lost 5; bases outside the gene matches: 10. The CDR3 has 14 residues. Germline CDR1 LNHDA, CDR2 SQIVND (reference sequence). The CDR3 DNA is TGTGCCAGTAGGAGGGGGCAGGGGCGCGACGAGCAGTACTTC. Translating it yields CASRRGQGRDEQYF.